These 15 T cell receptor beta chains came from one sample sequenced in a study of T cells in Graves' hyperthyroidism and ophthalmopathy. RNA transcripts gave rise to amplified TCR beta CDR3 regions. When the TCR CDR3 underwent first-round RT-PCR, the HTBI primer set was used. Each CDR3 protein gets one entry after TCRdb re-called the multiplex PCR reads with MiXCR. Of some 510,000 distinct CDR3 sequences listed, about 20% are singletons. The sequenced sample consisted of blood. These receptors came from a man younger than 30 with Graves' hyperthyroidism.

This clonotype was counted a single time. A much more abundant neighbour one base away suggests this may be a read error. CDR3 protein: CASSYGLADEQSF. Here the CDR3 DNA reads TGTGCCAGCAGCTATGGACTGGCGGATGAGCAGTCCTTC. J is TRBJ2-1 and V is TRBV7-2; the D gene is possibly TRBD2 (5 bases). This CDR3 contains 13 residues. Germline V gene data show CDR1 as SGHTA and CDR2 as FQGNSA.

In nucleotides, the CDR3 is TGTGCCATCAGTGCGCCGGGACTAGCGTACCACGAGCAGTACTTC. Its protein product is CAISAPGLAYHEQYF. The chain links TRBV10-3 to TRBJ2-7; 10 bases fit TRBD2. V shed 4 bases and J 5 bases; nucleotides not matched to a gene: 8. The CDR3 is 15 amino acids. Germline V CDR1 and CDR2: ENHRY, SYGVKD.

This clonotype was found many times. J is TRBJ2-7 and V is TRBV27, with TRBD1 matching over 12 bases. Germline CDR1 and CDR2: MNHEY and SMNVEV (reference sequence). The CDR3 is 15 amino acids. The J segment lost 3 bases and the V segment lost 3 bases, leaving 3 bases of the junction unmatched. The CDR3: CASSFGTGGIYEQYF. CDR3 nucleotides: TGTGCCAGCAGTTTCGGGACAGGGGGCATCTACGAGCAGTACTTC.

This clonotype showed up many times. CDR3 DNA sequence: TGTGCCAGCAGCAAATCGACGGGCAATCAGCCCCAGCATTTT. As protein: CASSKSTGNQPQHF. This chain connects TRBV3-1 to TRBJ1-5; D not certain. V was trimmed by 5 bases and J by 2 bases, leaving 10 bases between them. Germline assignment: CDR1 LGHDT and CDR2 YNNKEL (reference sequence). This CDR3 spans 14 amino acids.

This clonotype was recorded a few times. The chain couples TRBV5-1 to TRBJ1-4, with D maybe TRBD1 (5 bases). Germline-derived CDR1 and CDR2 are SGHRS and YFSETQ. V lost 0 bases, J lost 8 bases, and 14 bases lay in between. The CDR3 contains 15 residues. CDR3 sequence (DNA): TGCGCCAGCAGCTTGGATGGGACTCTAGTAGAAAAACTGTTTTTT. Its protein product is CASSLDGTLVEKLFF.

The chain joins TRBV6-1 to TRBJ1-2; 8 bases match TRBD1. Germline CDR1 and CDR2: MNHNS and SASEGT. CDR3 length equals 11 residues. The ends lost 10 bases at V and 8 bases at J; junction bases unmatched: 6. CDR3 DNA sequence: TGTGCCACTCGACAGGGGCGCGGCTACACCTTC. As protein: CATRQGRGYTF.

The table lists this clonotype with a few counts. The chain couples TRBV11-2 to TRBJ2-5, with TRBD2 as a possible D gene (5 bases). Trimming removed 3 bases at V and 0 bases at J, with 14 bases between. From germline, CDR1 is SGHAT and CDR2 FQNNGV. CDR3 length: 16 residues. The CDR3 here is CASSFTRSGDQETQYF. The CDR3 nucleotides are TGTGCCAGCAGCTTCACTAGGAGCGGAGACCAAGAGACCCAGTACTTC.

CDR3 DNA sequence: TGTGCCAGCAGTGGTCCCGGGACAGCTACTGAAGCTTTCTTT. This translates into CASSGPGTATEAFF. The genes are TRBV6-1 and TRBJ1-1; 7 bases fit TRBD1. The germline gives CDR1 MNHNS, CDR2 SASEGT. V was clipped by 4 bases and J by 5 bases; unmatched bases: 7. The CDR3 has 14 residues.

This sequence joins TRBV28 and TRBJ1-5, with D perhaps matching TRBD1 (5 bases). Trimming removed 6 bases at V and 4 bases at J, with 13 bases between. Germline V CDR1 and CDR2: MDHEN, SYDVKM. CDR3 length: 14 residues. The CDR3 here is CASSWGGLNQPQHF. CDR3 nucleotides: TGTGCCAGCAGCTGGGGGGGGTTGAATCAGCCCCAGCATTTT.

Ten or more counts support this clonotype. The V gene is TRBV6-1, the J gene TRBJ2-6; unclear D gene. Germline CDR1 and CDR2: MNHNS and SASEGT. The CDR3 is 19 residues long. V was shortened by 1 base and J by 0 bases, with 16 bases between the two germline ends. DNA of the CDR3: TGTGCCAGCAGTGAAGTCGATCCTAACAGATACTCTGGGGCCAACGTCCTGACTTTC. Translated, it gives CASSEVDPNRYSGANVLTF.

This clonotype was picked up a small number of times. The gene calls are TRBV11-2 and TRBJ2-1, with 8 bases fitting TRBD2. J lost 4 bases, V lost 3 bases, and 5 bases had no gene match. This CDR3 is built from 15 residues. Germline CDR1 reads SGHAT; CDR2 reads FQNNGV. CDR3 DNA: TGTGCCAGCAGCTTCTTAGCGGGGCATTACAATGAGCAGTTCTTC. Amino acid sequence: CASSFLAGHYNEQFF.

The gene calls are TRBV20-1 and TRBJ2-7; TRBD1 aligns across 8 bases. The junction had 11 bases not matched to a gene; V was cut back by 6 bases and J by 4 bases. The germline V gene encodes CDR1 DFQATT and CDR2 SNEGSKA (reference sequence). This CDR3 is built from 14 residues. The CDR3 here is CSATAGQGPYEQYF. As DNA, the CDR3 is TGCAGTGCCACGGCAGGACAGGGTCCATACGAGCAGTACTTC.

Ten or more counts support this clonotype. V is TRBV5-1 and J is TRBJ1-3; D is undetermined. Germline CDR1 SGHRS, CDR2 YFSETQ. The CDR3 contains 17 residues. Trimming left V 0 bases short and J 0 bases short, with 13 bases between. CDR3 protein: CASSLVSGADSGNTIYF. The CDR3 region has the DNA TGCGCCAGCAGCTTGGTTAGTGGCGCCGACTCTGGAAACACCATATATTTT.

Ten or more counts support this clonotype. The chain carries TRBV19 and TRBJ1-2; tentatively, D is TRBD1 (5 bases). Trimming took 2 bases from V and 2 from J, leaving 9 bases between them. The CDR3 has 14 amino acids. Germline CDR1 is LNHDA and CDR2 is SQIVND (reference sequence). CDR3: CASSIQGGNYGYTF. Written as DNA, the CDR3 is TGTGCCAGTAGTATACAGGGTGGCAACTATGGCTACACCTTC.

In this sample, this clonotype turned up many times. The V gene is TRBV12-3 or TRBV12-4, the J gene TRBJ2-7; D is unclear. The V and J ends lost 3 bases and 5 bases respectively, with 14 bases between them. CDR3 length: 14 residues. The DNA for the CDR3 is TGTGCCAGCAGTTTGTTAGGCCCGTCAGACGAGCAGTACTTC. Encoded protein: CASSLLGPSDEQYF.